This TCR beta chain derives from a study of shared clonotypes between healthy human individuals (dated by TCRdb to 2020 to 2021). About the study as a whole: The cohort comprised a couple of women and a few men aged 18 to 49 years. Per donor, three plates each were used for CD4 naive and CD4 memory, two for CD8 naive, and one for CD8 memory. The study deeply sequenced blood TCR repertoires of about five healthy adults to estimate repertoire size and the extent of clonotype sharing between individuals. Libraries were prepared and TCR repertoires were sequenced by different laboratories using diverse techniques, in order to increase sequencing depth and limit assay-specific biases. Leukapheresis yielded between about 0.94 and 8.9 billion PBMCs per donor. What the research found in general, with its limitations: Based on pairwise subsampling, the degree of clonotype sharing among donors was expected to be affected by sequencing depth. Sharing across a handful of donors was observed for about 5% of naive CD4, 3.5% of naive CD8, 2% to 2.5% of memory CD4, and around 0.4% of memory CD8 clonotypes. Only blood was sampled, and tissue TCR repertoires likely differ from those in blood. The small number of donors limited the genetic and exposure-history diversity represented. Compared with non-shared clonotypes, the clonotypes found in all four sorted-subset donors had higher generation probabilities. Larger estimated clonotype richness was generally found for naive subsets than for memory subsets. Even with the large sequencing depth, rarefaction of the sorted-subset datasets indicated that sequencing was incomplete.

From the cysteine through the phenylalanine, the CDR3 covers 15 amino acids. Of the read, only the CDR3 DNA is kept; its 45 bases are in frame from base 1. The germline V gene (reference sequence) provides CDR1 LNHDA and CDR2 SQIVND. A distance of 24 bases separates the germline ends of V and J, which lose 9 bases and 9 bases respectively. Remarks on this clone: No cognate antigen has been identified for it. Base qualities are missing; no much larger clone stands one base away.

Donors were healthy HIV-negative adults with no recently reported acute infections or vaccinations. Only Caucasian adults living in Nashville, Tennessee, USA were represented among the donors. CD4+ T cells were enriched through magnetic negative selection, after which naive cells were positively selected on CD45RA and the remaining negative fraction served as the memory subset. Blood was obtained by leukapheresis, after which PBMCs were separated by Ficoll-Histopaque density gradient centrifugation and cryopreserved in liquid nitrogen vapor phase. Analytical flow cytometry was used to check the purity and quantity of every magnetically sorted T cell population. Each sorted fraction had its genomic DNA isolated and then quantified by UV absorbance on a Nanodrop 2000c. Using the deep immunoSEQ assay, TCR CDR3 regions were amplified from genomic DNA by multiplex PCR. Genomic DNA extracted from each cell subset was distributed evenly over all wells of several immunoSEQ 96-well plates, and each plate served as one replicate. For sorted subsets, roughly 200 ng of genomic DNA, equivalent to about 30,000 T cell genomes, went into each replicate PCR. Purified libraries were quantified with a Qubit 3.0 fluorometer, sized on a Bioanalyzer 2100, and re-quantified with the KAPA Library Quantification kit. Every immunoSEQ 96-well plate was sequenced on a separate single-read 150-cycle Illumina NextSeq 550 flow cell. The original pipeline was this. Because the immunoSEQ output included only junctional sequences and no quality scores, the filtering could not be the same as the filtering used for full-length reads. Sequences were annotated with PyIR, a Python wrapper for IgBLAST v1.9, using IMGT germline references to assign V/J genes and CDR3. Any read was removed if the V/J assignment was weak (E-value above 1e-6), the CDR3 was missing, or the read contained stop codons, out-of-frame junctions, or ambiguous translated residues. V3J clonotypes were defined as sequences sharing an identical inferred V gene, J gene, and CDR3 amino acid sequence. Percentage overlap between repertoires was computed as shared unique clonotypes divided by the size of the smaller repertoire. Richness of each repertoire was evaluated using RTK rarefaction, the Chao1 estimator, and Recon v2.1 estimates of unobserved clonotypes. Generation probabilities for all TCRbeta clonotypes obtained by the gDNA method from a handful of donors were computed using OLGA. Not all clones reach the TCRdb copy of this immuneACCESS table, which keeps in-frame sequences only. Checked studies attribute under half of the gap to unresolved V genes and leave the rest unexplained. V, J and clone size are taken as reported in that table, and D and trimming were inferred from the DNA itself. Counted in this sample were approximately 2.5 million clones; just over 90% of them appeared once. The ten largest account for roughly 0.15% of the sample.

The chain was built from TRBV19 and TRBJ2-1, and the D gene may be TRBD1, 6 bases matching. Sequences were obtained from naive CD4+ T cells sorted from blood. Read against the paper, the sample's cell subset or site label means: CD45RA+ positively selected. The sequence was obtained from a young man in good health. The bases read TGTGCCAGCTTAAATCAGGGGACCTCGCTTGGTGAGCAGTTCTTC. Its coded protein is CASLNQGTSLGEQFF.